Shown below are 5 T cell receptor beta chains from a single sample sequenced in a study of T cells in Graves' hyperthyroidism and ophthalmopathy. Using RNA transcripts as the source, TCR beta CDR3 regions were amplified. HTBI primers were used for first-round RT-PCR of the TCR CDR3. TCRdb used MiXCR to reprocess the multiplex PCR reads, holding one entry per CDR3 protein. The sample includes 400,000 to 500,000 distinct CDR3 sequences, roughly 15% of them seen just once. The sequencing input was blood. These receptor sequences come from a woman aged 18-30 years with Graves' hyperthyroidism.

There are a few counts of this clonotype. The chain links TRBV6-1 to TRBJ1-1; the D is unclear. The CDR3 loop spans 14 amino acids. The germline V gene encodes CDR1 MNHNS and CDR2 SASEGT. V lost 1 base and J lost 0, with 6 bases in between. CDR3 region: CASSEVQMNTEAFF. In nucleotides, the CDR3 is TGTGCCAGCAGTGAAGTTCAGATGAACACTGAAGCTTTCTTT.

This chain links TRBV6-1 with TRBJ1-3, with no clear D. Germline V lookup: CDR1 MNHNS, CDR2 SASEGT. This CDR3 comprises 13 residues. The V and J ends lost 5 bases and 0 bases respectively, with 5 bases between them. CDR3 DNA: TGTGCCAGCAGTTGGGCCTCTGGAAACACCATATATTTT. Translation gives CASSWASGNTIYF.

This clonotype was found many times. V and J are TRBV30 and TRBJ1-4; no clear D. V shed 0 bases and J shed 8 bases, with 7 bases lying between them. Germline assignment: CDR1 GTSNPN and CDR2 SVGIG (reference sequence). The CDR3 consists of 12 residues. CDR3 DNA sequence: TGTGCCTGGAGTGTACGAGGGGAAAAACTGTTTTTT. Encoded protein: CAWSVRGEKLFF.

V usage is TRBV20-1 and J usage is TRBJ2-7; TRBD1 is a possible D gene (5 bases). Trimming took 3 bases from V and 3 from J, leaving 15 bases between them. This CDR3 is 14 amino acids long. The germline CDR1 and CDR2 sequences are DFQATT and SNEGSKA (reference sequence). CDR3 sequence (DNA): TGCAGTGCTAGGAACCCCAGGGTTTTCTACGAGCAGTACTTC. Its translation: CSARNPRVFYEQYF.

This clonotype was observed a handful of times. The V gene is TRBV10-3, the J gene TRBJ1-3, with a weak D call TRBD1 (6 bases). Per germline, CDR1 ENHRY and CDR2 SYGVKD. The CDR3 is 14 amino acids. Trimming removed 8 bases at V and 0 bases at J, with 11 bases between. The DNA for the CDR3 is TGTGCCATCCGGGACACAACCTCTGGAAACACCATATATTTT. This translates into CAIRDTTSGNTIYF.